This TCR beta chain was found in a study of T cell repertoires in aging, cancer and after chemotherapy. By sample fraction, this clonotype is medium-sized. Rearranged V-D-J TRB sequences were amplified with a mixed TRB-A/B primer pool. Via MiXCR, TCRdb re-called the multiplex PCR reads, giving one row per CDR3 protein. The table has more than 1,000 distinct CDR3 sequences, about 25% seen once. Peripheral blood genomic DNA, not sorted cells or RNA, was the template. The receptor was derived from a human donor with a solid tumor. Sequencing was performed on blood.

The DNA of the CDR3 is TGTGCCAGCAGTGAAGCGGCCGGGGCCTTCGGAGAGACCCAGTACTTC. It translates to CASSEAAGAFGETQYF. The chain carries TRBV2 and TRBJ2-5, with D possibly being TRBD1 or TRBD2 (5 bases each). CDR1 is SNHLY and CDR2 is FYNNEI in the germline V gene. There are 16 residues in the CDR3. The V end lost 0 bases, the J end lost 4 bases, and 15 bases lay between the germline ends. The complete variable domain, with remaining parts taken from reference TRBV2 and TRBJ2-5, reads EPEVTQTPSHQVTQMGQEVILRCVPISNHLYFYWYRQILGQKVEFLVSFYNNEISEKSEIFDDQFSVERPDGSNFTLKIRSTKLEDSAMYFCASSEAAGAFGETQYFGPGTRLLVL.